This TCR beta chain was profiled in a study of blood T cells in healthy people across ages. Each sample yielded at least 5 micrograms of PBMC total RNA. Note on this clonotype: Its antigen is not identified.

Germline V gives CDR1 MNHEY, CDR2 SMNVEV (reference sequence). J lost 7 bases, V lost 7 bases, and 8 bases had no gene match. The CDR3 sequence is 14 residues long. Study-wide findings and caveats: Estimates based on one million T cells were treated as lower bounds.

With a J-beta primer mix and a sample-barcoded 5' primer, a second PCR ran about 7 to 11 cycles. MiXCR, applied by TCRdb to the 5' RACE reads, yields one record per CDR3 protein. In the table there are roughly 1.9 million distinct CDR3 sequences, 30% to 40% of which are singletons. Source material: blood. The rearrangement links TRBV27 to TRBJ2-3; 10 bases map to TRBD2. The TCR sequence derives from a human donor in good health. The DNA for the CDR3 is TGTGCCAGCACCACAAGCGGGGGGGCTAATACGCAGTATTTT. It yields the protein CASTTSGGANTQYF.